The T cell receptor (beta chain) under discussion was sequenced for a study of T cell responses to AZD1222 COVID-19 vaccine. Study-wide findings and caveats: Mostly white British, mostly female donors; authors suggested clonal diversity may be underestimated. Spike-spanning, vaccine-associated CD4 TCRs were dominant at 160-218 and 743-854.

This clone appeared once. Its antigen is not identified. Assay: immunoSEQ multiplex PCR; the TCRdb copy retains only in-frame clones and omits some. The table records approximately 130,000 clones, approximately 88% of them present only once. Trimming shortened V by 6 bases and J by 0 bases, and 11 bases separated the two germline ends. This CDR3 is built from 14 residues. Germline-derived CDR1 and CDR2 are SEHNR and FQNEAQ (reference sequence). The chain links TRBV7-9 to TRBJ1-1; maybe TRBD1 (6 bases). The TCR was taken from an adult who received the AZD1222 COVID-19 vaccine. This material consisted of peripheral blood, taken 28 days after the second AZD1222 dose. Written as DNA, the CDR3 is TGTGCCAGCAGATATGAGGGGGTGAACACTGAAGCTTTCTTT. Translated, it gives CASRYEGVNTEAFF.